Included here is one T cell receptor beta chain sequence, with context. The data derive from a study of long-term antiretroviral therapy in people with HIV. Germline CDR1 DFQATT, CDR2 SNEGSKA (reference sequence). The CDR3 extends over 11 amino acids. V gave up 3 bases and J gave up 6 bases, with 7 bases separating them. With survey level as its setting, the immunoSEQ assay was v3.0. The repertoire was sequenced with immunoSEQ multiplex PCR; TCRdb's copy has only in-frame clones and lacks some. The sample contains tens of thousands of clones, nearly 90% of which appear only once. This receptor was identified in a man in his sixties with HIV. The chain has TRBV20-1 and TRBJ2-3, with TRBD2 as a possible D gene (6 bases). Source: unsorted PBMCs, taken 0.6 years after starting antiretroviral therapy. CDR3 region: CSARGLDTQYF. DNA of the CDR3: TGCAGTGCTAGGGGACTTGATACGCAGTATTTT.